This TCR beta chain came from a study of blood T cell repertoires in COVID-19. Profiled with immunoSEQ multiplex PCR; TCRdb holds only in-frame clones, not every one. The repertoire consists of 280,000 or so clones, with 90% occurring once and the leading ten covering about 1.7%. V dropped 1 base and J dropped 2; count of bases not matched to a gene: 5. The length of the CDR3 is 17 residues. Germline CDR1 is SGHVS and CDR2 is FQNEAQ. The V call is TRBV7-8, the J call TRBJ2-3; TRBD2 matches at 11 bases. Source material: PBMCs or T cells enriched from blood (not recorded which). This receptor was obtained from a woman aged 18-30 years with acute COVID-19. CDR3 protein: CASSLGRLAGITDTQYF. As DNA, the CDR3 is TGTGCCAGCAGCTTAGGCCGACTAGCGGGAATCACAGATACGCAGTATTTT.